Each of the 5 T cell receptor beta chains below was sequenced from the same sample in a study of shared clonotypes between healthy human individuals. This table comes from immunoSEQ multiplex PCR, and its TCRdb copy is limited to in-frame clones, with some not included. The data contain about 1 million clones, more than 60% of them seen just once; the ten biggest clones take up approximately 1.5%. The sample taken for sequencing was memory CD4+ T cells sorted from blood. Subset indicated: CD45RA-negative fraction. These receptors came from a man younger than 35 in good health.

The rearrangement links TRBV2 to TRBJ1-5; 11 bases line up with TRBD1. Per germline, CDR1 SNHLY and CDR2 FYNNEI. The CDR3 extends over 16 amino acids. After removal of 0 bases from V and 8 bases from J, the junction contained 6 bases not matched to a gene. In DNA form, the CDR3 reads TGTGCCAGCAGTGAAGCGCTAGGGACAGGGGGGGAGCCCCAGCATTTT. Amino acid sequence: CASSEALGTGGEPQHF.

The chain uses TRBV18 and TRBJ2-3, with TRBD2 matching 8 bases. CDR3 size: 17 residues. CDR1 is KGHSH and CDR2 is LQKENI in the germline V gene. With V trimmed by 1 base and J by 4 bases, 10 bases remained unmatched. The CDR3 coding sequence is TGTGCCAGCTCACCACTACGCGGCGGGGGGACCTCAGATACGCAGTATTTT. Protein: CASSPLRGGGTSDTQYF.

The chain combines TRBV4-2 with TRBJ2-7, with a possible D match to TRBD2 (7 bases). CDR3 length: 15 residues. Trimming stripped 0 bases from V and 6 bases from J, with 15 bases between. CDR1 is LGHNA and CDR2 is YNFKEQ in the germline V gene. This chain's CDR3 is CASSQDKGEGREQYF. The CDR3 coding sequence is TGTGCCAGCAGCCAAGATAAGGGGGAGGGGCGCGAGCAGTACTTC.

This sequence joins TRBV7-2 and TRBJ2-6, with 13 bases fitting TRBD2. There are 19 residues in the CDR3. Germline CDR1 reads SGHTA; CDR2 reads FQGNSA. Trimming at V came to 1 base and at J to 2 bases, leaving 5 bases not matched to a gene. The CDR3 loop reads CASSLGFGLAGAGANVLTF. DNA of the CDR3: TGTGCCAGCAGCTTAGGTTTCGGACTAGCGGGAGCTGGGGCCAACGTCCTGACTTTC.

The CDR3, as DNA: TGTGCCAGCAGCTTAGATGCAGGGATCAACTATGGCTACACCTTC. Translated: CASSLDAGINYGYTF. The chain joins TRBV7-2 to TRBJ1-2; D perhaps matches TRBD1 (5 bases). Germline V lookup: CDR1 SGHTA, CDR2 FQGNSA. V lost 1 base to trimming and J lost 2 bases, with 11 bases between them. The CDR3 runs to 15 residues.